What follows are 10 T cell receptor beta chains derived from one specimen sequenced in a study of blood T cells in healthy people across ages. It was with a sample-barcoded 5' primer and a J-beta primer mix that a second PCR of roughly 6 to 12 cycles was run. TCRdb recomputed calls from the 5' RACE reads with MiXCR, one row per CDR3 protein. The data contain about 1.5 million distinct CDR3 sequences, less than 45% of them singletons. Sequencing was carried out using blood. These receptors all stem from a woman under 30 in good health.

The chain employs TRBV20-1 and TRBJ1-2; D is ambiguous. The CDR3 covers 12 residues. The germline gives CDR1 DFQATT, CDR2 SNEGSKA (reference sequence). In nucleotides, the CDR3 is TGCAGGGCTTCGGACTGGAACTATGGCTACACCTTC. Translating gives CRASDWNYGYTF.

This clonotype has more than one count but fewer than ten. This chain joins TRBV7-9 and TRBJ2-5, with unresolved D. The CDR3 spans 13 residues. V lost 4 bases and J lost 3, with 9 bases in between. Germline V lookup: CDR1 SEHNR, CDR2 FQNEAQ (reference sequence). This CDR3 reads CASSYTVEETQYF. The CDR3 DNA follows: TGTGCCAGCAGCTACACCGTCGAAGAGACCCAGTACTTC. The complete variable domain, with remaining parts taken from reference TRBV7-9 and TRBJ2-5, reads DTGVSQNPRHKITKRGQNVTFRCDPISEHNRLYWYRQTLGQGPEFLTYFQNEAQLEKSRLLSDRFSAERPKGSFSTLEIQRTEQGDSAMYLCASSYTVEETQYFGPGTRLLVL.

This clonotype has just one count. This sequence joins TRBV2 and TRBJ1-5, with D maybe TRBD1 (5 bases). This CDR3 contains 13 residues. Germline CDR1 is SNHLY and CDR2 is FYNNEI. With 3 bases removed from V and 7 bases from J, the gap between germline ends came to 10 bases. Here the CDR3 reads CASSETVGQPQHF. CDR3 sequence (DNA): TGTGCCAGCAGTGAGACAGTTGGGCAGCCCCAGCATTTT.

This clonotype showed up many times. V and J are TRBV4-2 and TRBJ2-1, with 9 bases identical to TRBD2. After removal of 2 bases from V and 0 bases from J, the junction contained 2 bases not matched to a gene. The CDR3 is made up of 16 amino acids. Looked up from germline, CDR1 is LGHNA and CDR2 is YNFKEQ. CDR3 sequence reads: CASSQFSGSSYNEQFF. CDR3 DNA sequence: TGTGCCAGCAGCCAATTTAGCGGGAGCTCCTACAATGAGCAGTTCTTC.

J is TRBJ2-3 and V is TRBV20-1; 8 bases are shared with TRBD1. After removal of 5 bases from V and 4 bases from J, the junction contained 5 bases not matched to a gene. The germline V gene has CDR1 DFQATT and CDR2 SNEGSKA (reference sequence). The CDR3 length is 13 residues. CDR3 residues: CSARGQGADTQYF. CDR3 nucleotides: TGCAGTGCTCGCGGACAGGGAGCAGATACGCAGTATTTT.

CDR3 protein: CASSYQSRGNTGELFF. CDR3 DNA sequence: TGTGCCAGCAGTTACCAATCGCGGGGGAACACCGGGGAGCTGTTTTTT. This chain joins TRBV6-6 and TRBJ2-2; D might be TRBD2 (6 bases). V lost 2 bases, J lost 1 base, and 11 bases lay in between. CDR3 length: 16 amino acids. Germline V gene lookup returns CDR1 MNHNY and CDR2 SVGAGI (reference sequence).

The table lists this clonotype with a few counts. Written as DNA, the CDR3 is TGTGCCAGCAGTTTATCATGGTATGGCTACACCTTC. It yields the protein CASSLSWYGYTF. This chain joins TRBV28 and TRBJ1-2; D gene unclear. This CDR3 spans 12 amino acids. V was pared by 1 base and J by 5 bases, with 5 bases between. Germline CDR1 MDHEN, CDR2 SYDVKM.

This clonotype has just a few counts. The CDR3 bases are TGCGCCAGCAGCCAAGATAATACAGGGACCGACGAGCAGTACTTC. Protein: CASSQDNTGTDEQYF. J is TRBJ2-7 and V is TRBV4-3, with a tentative D call TRBD1 (6 bases). Germline CDR1 LGHNA, CDR2 YSLEER. The CDR3 extends over 15 amino acids. V shed 0 bases and J shed 5 bases, with 14 bases lying between them.

This clonotype was found a few times. This sequence joins TRBV28 and TRBJ2-5; a weak D match, TRBD1 (6 bases). The CDR3 has 14 residues. V lost 3 bases, J lost 11 bases, and 19 bases lay in between. CDR1 and CDR2 from the germline V gene are MDHEN and SYDVKM. The CDR3 sequence is CASSFAPNRVGQYF. DNA of the CDR3: TGTGCCAGCAGTTTCGCACCCAACAGGGTTGGGCAGTACTTC.

A remark on this clonotype: A read error may account for a junction end that differs from germline. V is TRBV5-1 and J is TRBJ2-5; TRBD1 agrees at 7 bases. The CDR3 has 14 residues. Germline values: CDR1 SGHRS, CDR2 YFSETQ. The CDR3 coding sequence is TGCGCCACCCGACCCGGGACAGTACAAGGGACCCAGTACTTC. This translates into CATRPGTVQGTQYF.